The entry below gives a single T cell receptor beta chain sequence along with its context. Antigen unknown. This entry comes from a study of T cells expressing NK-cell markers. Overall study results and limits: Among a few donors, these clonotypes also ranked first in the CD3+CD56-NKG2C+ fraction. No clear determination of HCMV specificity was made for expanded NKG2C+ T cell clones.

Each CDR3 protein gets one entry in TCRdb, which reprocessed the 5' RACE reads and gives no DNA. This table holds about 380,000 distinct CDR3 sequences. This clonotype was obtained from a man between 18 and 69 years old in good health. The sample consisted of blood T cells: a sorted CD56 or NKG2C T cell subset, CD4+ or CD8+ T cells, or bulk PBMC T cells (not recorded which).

The CDR3 here is CASSVAGTGGYDTQYF. The V gene is TRBV9, the J gene TRBJ2-3; TCRdb gives TRBD1 as the D gene, but with no DNA this cannot be confirmed. Germline V gene lookup returns CDR1 SGDLS and CDR2 YYNGEE. The CDR3 spans 16 residues.